The following is a T cell receptor (beta chain) sequence with its context. Its target antigen remains unknown. Base qualities are missing; no much larger clone stands one base away. This record belongs to a study of CD8 T cells in Susac syndrome (dated by TCRdb to between 2018 and 2021). The study in broad terms: Repertoire sequencing was used to test whether CD8+ T cell activation and differentiation in Susac syndrome was antigen driven. General study outcomes and caveats: The TCR sequencing and HLA analysis was acknowledged to have included a relatively small number of individuals.

The CDR3 spans 15 residues, from the cysteine through the phenylalanine. Kept here is only the CDR3 DNA, which spans 45 bases and is read in frame from base 1. V is clipped by 0 bases and J by 1 base, and the sequence between their germline boundaries is 10 bases long. The germline V gene (reference sequence) supplies CDR1 SGHNT and CDR2 YYREEE. RNA was extracted using the RNeasy kit, and 0.5 to 1 microgram was reverse transcribed with random hexamers. TCR beta CDR3 regions were amplified with the immunoSEQ multiplex PCR assay covering 54 Vbeta and 13 Jbeta segments. To correct PCR amplification bias, a synthetic template baseline was used for both primer optimization and computational correction. The paper's processing steps were these. Reads were annotated to V, D and J genes per IMGT and analyzed with immunoSEQ Analyzer, keeping only productive sequences. Clonality was calculated as one minus the Shannon entropy normalized by log2 of the number of productive unique sequences. For each patient and control, public and private clones were evaluated among the 100 most prevalent clones. Susac-specific clones were defined as absent from healthy and MS cohorts, about 1,000 published viral clones and other ImmuneACCESS disease sequences. TCRdb reanalyzed the raw reads on its own, using fastp at Q25 for trimming and MiXCR for clone calling, and kept in-frame beta chains. Here each entry gathers all rows of one CDR3 protein and keeps the most common genes and DNA. For this entry, the V and J calls and clone size follow TCRdb and not the study's own pipeline. This sample comprises about 210,000 distinct CDR3 sequences, approximately 95% of them detected only once. The top ten hold 0.082% of the sample.

High-throughput TCR beta sequencing profiled peripheral blood CD8+ and CD4+ T cells from healthy donors, Susac syndrome patients and multiple sclerosis patients. The multiple sclerosis controls were treatment-naive patients who had stable or active relapsing-remitting disease and met the revised McDonald criteria. Bulk CD8+ and CD4+ T cells were purified magnetically by negative isolation, whereas CD8+ TEMRA cells were enriched by FACS. Blood was drawn into EDTA tubes, processed within 24 hours, and PBMCs were isolated by density gradient centrifugation. PBMCs intended for TCR sequencing were cryopreserved in liquid nitrogen and were subsequently thawed in a 37 degrees C water bath. The sorted or isolated CD4+, CD8+ and CD8+ TEMRA cells reached a purity of at least 90%.

The rearrangement combines TRBV5-4 with TRBJ1-2; no D gene call is confident. The clonotype was recovered from a human donor with multiple sclerosis. The sequencing sample was made of CD4+ T cells from PBMCs. At the DNA level, the sequence is TGTGCCAGCAGCTTGGTTTTCGGTATTAACTATGGCTACACCTTC. Its translation is CASSLVFGINYGYTF.